This entry lists 20 T cell receptor beta chains sequenced from one sample in a study of blood T cell repertoires in COVID-19. Profiling relied on immunoSEQ multiplex PCR, and the TCRdb table lists in-frame clones only, not all of them. The sample carries roughly 70,000 clones, under 90% recorded once. Sequenced sample: peripheral blood. The origin of the receptors is a man in his 70s who had recovered from COVID-19.

The chain links TRBV7-2 to TRBJ2-7; D remains unclear. CDR1 and CDR2 (germline): SGHTA, FQGNSA. The CDR3 runs to 15 residues. Between the trimmed V and J ends, which lost 4 bases and 2 bases, there was a span of 15 bases. CDR3 residues: CASSSRFSGPYEQYF. CDR3 bases: TGTGCCAGCAGCTCTAGATTCTCCGGCCCCTACGAGCAGTACTTC.

The chain joins TRBV27 to TRBJ1-5; 7 bases agree with TRBD1. Germline CDR1 and CDR2: MNHEY and SMNVEV (reference sequence). This CDR3 has 15 amino acids. J was trimmed by 5 bases and V by 6 bases; bases with no gene match: 10. The CDR3 sequence: CASSPGTAAHQPQHF. Written as DNA, the CDR3 is TGTGCCAGCAGCCCCGGGACAGCAGCCCATCAGCCCCAGCATTTT.

This chain connects TRBV15 to TRBJ2-1, with TRBD1 identical over 8 bases. CDR3 size: 18 residues. Germline-derived CDR1 and CDR2 are LNHNV and YYDKDF (reference sequence). With V trimmed by 7 bases and J by 6 bases, 20 bases remained unmatched. The CDR3 sequence: CATNSLPSRTGQVNEQFF. CDR3 bases: TGTGCCACCAACTCTCTCCCGTCCCGGACAGGGCAGGTCAATGAGCAGTTCTTC.

The chain employs TRBV12-3 or TRBV12-4 and TRBJ2-3; D gene ambiguous. The CDR3 covers 12 residues. Trimming shortened V by 3 bases and J by 3 bases, and 4 bases separated the two germline ends. The CDR3, as DNA: TGTGCCAGCAGTTTCCAAACAGATACGCAGTATTTT. This gives the protein CASSFQTDTQYF.

The CDR3 region is CASSQGDGSQETQYF. For the CDR3, the DNA is TGTGCCAGCAGCCAAGGGGACGGGAGCCAAGAGACCCAGTACTTC. The chain has TRBV4-2 and TRBJ2-5; the D gene is possibly TRBD2 (6 bases). Trimming took off 1 base at V and 1 base at J, with 10 bases between the two ends. This CDR3 spans 15 amino acids. Germline CDR1 reads LGHNA; CDR2 reads YNFKEQ.

The gene calls are TRBV11-3 and TRBJ1-2; possibly TRBD1 for D (5 bases). Germline CDR1 is SGHNT and CDR2 is YENEEA. This CDR3 has 13 amino acids. Trimming stripped 1 base from V and 6 bases from J, with 9 bases between. The CDR3 bases are TGTGCCAGCAGCTTAGCCAGGGAGGATGGCTACACCTTC. Its protein is CASSLAREDGYTF.

The chain employs TRBV11-3 and TRBJ2-5, with 7 nucleotides matching TRBD2. J lost 5 bases, V lost 5 bases, and 2 bases had no gene match. CDR3 length: 12 amino acids. Germline CDR1 is SGHNT and CDR2 is YENEEA. CDR3 nucleotides: TGTGCCAGCAGCCTGCGGGAGGAGACCCAGTACTTC. Its translation is CASSLREETQYF.

The chain joins TRBV4-2 to TRBJ2-1, with TRBD2 matching 16 bases. This CDR3 is 18 amino acids long. CDR1 and CDR2 (germline): LGHNA, YNFKEQ. The ends lost 5 bases at V and 6 bases at J; junction bases unmatched: 10. CDR3 sequence reads: CASSLTGTSGGAGNEQFF. The CDR3 bases are TGTGCCAGCAGCTTAACCGGGACTAGCGGGGGGGCTGGCAATGAGCAGTTCTTC.

This sequence joins TRBV5-1 and TRBJ1-2; tentatively, D is TRBD1 (5 bases). This CDR3 contains 15 residues. Per the germline V gene, CDR1 is SGHRS and CDR2 is YFSETQ. V was clipped by 4 bases and J by 5 bases, with 18 bases between them. The DNA of the CDR3 is TGCGCCAGCAGCGTTGACAGTTCCCATGGGTATGGCTACACCTTC. Translation gives CASSVDSSHGYGYTF.

The gene calls are TRBV9 and TRBJ2-1, with D tentatively TRBD1 (5 bases). The CDR3 loop spans 13 amino acids. Germline-derived CDR1 and CDR2 are SGDLS and YYNGEE. Trimming took 3 bases from V and 7 from J, leaving 11 bases between them. The CDR3 bases are TGTGCCAGCAGCGCTTCAGGGTGGAATGAGCAGTTCTTC. Protein sequence: CASSASGWNEQFF.

The chain uses TRBV11-2 and TRBJ1-1; tentative D call: TRBD1 (6 bases). The CDR3 consists of 15 residues. The germline V gene has CDR1 SGHAT and CDR2 FQNNGV. V lost 4 bases and J lost 3, with 15 bases in between. CDR3 sequence reads: CASSWNQGTYTEAFF. Written as DNA, the CDR3 is TGTGCCAGCAGCTGGAACCAGGGGACGTACACTGAAGCTTTCTTT.

This clone has just one count. The chain employs TRBV4-3 and TRBJ1-1; maybe TRBD1 (5 bases). Trimming pared 0 bases from V and 9 bases from J, leaving 14 bases between. Germline V gene lookup returns CDR1 LGHNA and CDR2 YSLEER. This CDR3 has 14 amino acids. The CDR3 bases are TGCGCCAGCAGCCAAGATACGGGTCCAGGGCAAGCTTTCTTT. As protein: CASSQDTGPGQAFF.

The chain has TRBV5-1 and TRBJ2-5; D is uncertain. Trimming took 2 bases from V and 5 from J, leaving 4 bases between them. The CDR3 is 11 residues long. CDR1 and CDR2 (germline): SGHRS, YFSETQ. In DNA form, the CDR3 reads TGCGCCAGCAGCTTTTCGGAGACCCAGTACTTC. The encoded protein is CASSFSETQYF.

The rearrangement uses TRBV13 and TRBJ1-2; the D is unclear. The germline gives CDR1 PRHDT, CDR2 FYEKMQ (reference sequence). The CDR3 extends over 13 amino acids. Trimming shortened V by 5 bases and J by 8 bases, and 15 bases separated the two germline ends. This chain's CDR3 is CASSLQDRGGYTF. CDR3 sequence (DNA): TGTGCCAGCAGCCTGCAGGATCGGGGAGGCTACACCTTC. The complete variable domain, with remaining parts taken from reference TRBV13 and TRBJ1-2, reads AAGVIQSPRHLIKEKRETATLKCYPIPRHDTVYWYQQGPGQDPQFLISFYEKMQSDKGSIPDRFSAQQFSDYHSELNMSSLELGDSALYFCASSLQDRGGYTFGSGTRLTVV.

The chain combines TRBV5-4 with TRBJ1-2; 9 bases map to TRBD1. J lost 3 bases, V lost 6 bases, and 15 bases had no gene match. Germline V gene sequence: CDR1 SGHNT, CDR2 YYREEE (reference sequence). The CDR3 spans 17 residues. The CDR3 sequence: CASTYILRTGEDYGYTF. The DNA of the CDR3 is TGTGCCAGCACCTATATACTCAGGACAGGGGAAGACTATGGCTACACCTTC.

This chain joins TRBV19 and TRBJ2-2; 8 bases map to TRBD1. V shed 6 bases, J shed 2 bases, and the junction held 2 bases outside the gene matches. The CDR3 totals 14 residues. Germline V CDR1 and CDR2: LNHDA, SQIVND (reference sequence). CDR3 coding DNA: TGTGCCAGTAGCGACAGGGGTAACACCGGGGAGCTGTTTTTT. Residues: CASSDRGNTGELFF.

V gene TRBV18 combines with J gene TRBJ2-7; tentative D call: TRBD2 (6 bases). CDR3 length equals 13 residues. CDR1 KGHSH and CDR2 LQKENI come from the germline V gene. V lost 6 bases and J lost 6, with 15 bases in between. The CDR3 DNA is TGTGCCAGCTCTCCCGGGACGGAGGGCGAGCAGTACTTC. It encodes CASSPGTEGEQYF.

CDR3 DNA sequence: TGTGCCAGCGCCCCCGGGACAGAAAATTCACCCCTCCACTTT. Its protein product is CASAPGTENSPLHF. This sequence joins TRBV7-9 and TRBJ1-6; 7 nucleotides match TRBD1. The CDR3 sequence is 14 residues long. Germline CDR1 reads SEHNR; CDR2 reads FQNEAQ (reference sequence). V gave up 8 bases and J gave up 7 bases; unmatched junction bases: 8. Using reference TRBV7-9 and TRBJ1-6 for the parts outside the CDR3, the full variable domain is DTGVSQNPRHKITKRGQNVTFRCDPISEHNRLYWYRQTLGQGPEFLTYFQNEAQLEKSRLLSDRFSAERPKGSFSTLEIQRTEQGDSAMYLCASAPGTENSPLHFGNGTRLTVT.

V usage is TRBV15 and J usage is TRBJ2-3; 9 nucleotides match TRBD2. V was clipped by 1 base and J by 6 bases; unmatched bases: 5. CDR3 length: 15 amino acids. From germline, CDR1 is LNHNV and CDR2 YYDKDF (reference sequence). In DNA form, the CDR3 reads TGTGCCACCAGCAGAGCGTCGAGCGGGGGGGATACGCAGTATTTT. It encodes CATSRASSGGDTQYF.

The chain has TRBV24-1 and TRBJ1-5; D is unresolved. The germline V gene has CDR1 KGHDR and CDR2 SFDVKD. This CDR3 has 15 residues. The V gene lost 7 bases and the J gene lost 0 bases, with 12 bases spanning the gap. CDR3 nucleotides: TGTGCCACCAGGCCGTTTTCGGGTAGCAATCAGCCCCAGCATTTT. It specifies CATRPFSGSNQPQHF.